The entry below gives a single T cell receptor (beta chain) sequence along with its context. No antigen is known for it. This entry comes from a study of cytomegalovirus exposure and HLA in healthy donors. Study observations and caveats: The only immune exposure information that was available was CMV serostatus. Most TCR sequences were rare, but some public TCRs occurred in many donors.

PCR used 60 Vbeta primers and 13 Jbeta primers. Only in-frame clones appear in the TCRdb table, and some are missing; sequencing was by immunoSEQ multiplex PCR. Among 63,000 or so clones listed, approximately 79% were seen once. This CDR3 has 12 amino acids. CDR1 SGHTA and CDR2 FQGTGA come from the germline V gene. Trimming left V 5 bases short and J 13 bases short, with 15 bases between. The source of this sequence is a woman under 40 in good health and CMV-seronegative. The sequenced sample consisted of PBMCs. The rearrangement links TRBV7-3 to TRBJ2-1, with a tentative D call TRBD2 (6 bases). The CDR3 DNA reads TGTGCCAGCAGCCCTCGGGACTCCCCCCAGTTCTTC. This encodes CASSPRDSPQFF.